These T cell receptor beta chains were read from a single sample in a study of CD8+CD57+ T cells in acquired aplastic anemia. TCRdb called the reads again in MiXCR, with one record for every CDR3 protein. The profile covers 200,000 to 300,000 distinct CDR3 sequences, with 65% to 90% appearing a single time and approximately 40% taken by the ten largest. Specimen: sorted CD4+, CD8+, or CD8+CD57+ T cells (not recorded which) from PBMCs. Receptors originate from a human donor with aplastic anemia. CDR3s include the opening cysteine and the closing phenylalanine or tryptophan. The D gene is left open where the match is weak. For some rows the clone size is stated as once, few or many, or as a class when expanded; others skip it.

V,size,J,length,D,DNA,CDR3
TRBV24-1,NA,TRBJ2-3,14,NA,TGTGCCACCGGGACTGCCGGGGGTCCGGATACGCAGTTTTTC,CATGTAGGPDTQFF
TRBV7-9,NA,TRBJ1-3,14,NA,TGTGCCAGCAGCTTGGGGACGTGGGGAAACACCATATATTTT,CASSLGTWGNTIYF
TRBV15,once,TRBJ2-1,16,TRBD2,TGTGCCACCAGCTGTCAAAGGCGCGGGGGGAGAGATGCGCAGTTCTTC,CATSCQRRGGRDAQFF
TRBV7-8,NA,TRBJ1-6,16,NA,TGTGCCAGCAGGGCAGGACAGTTAGACCCTAGCACAGATCTCCACTTT,CASRAGQLDPSTDLHF
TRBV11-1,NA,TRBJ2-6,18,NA,TGTGCCAGCAGCTTGAAATTTCCCCCTATCTCTGGGGCCAACGTCCTGACTTTC,CASSLKFPPISGANVLTF
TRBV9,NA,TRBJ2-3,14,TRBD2,TGTGCCAGCAGCGTCGGGACTAGTGGAGTAGATACGCATTTT,CASSVGTSGVDTHF
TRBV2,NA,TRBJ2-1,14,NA,TGTGCCAGCGGGGACGGGGGCAGGGGCAATGAGCAGTTCTTC,CASGDGGRGNEQFF
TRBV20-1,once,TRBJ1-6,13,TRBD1,TGCAGTGCTAGGGGGGACAGGGATTCACCCCTCCACTTT,CSARGDRDSPLHF
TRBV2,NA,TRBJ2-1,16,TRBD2,TGTGCCAGCAGCTTAGCGGGAAGTGCGGGTACGCAGTATTTTTTCTTC,CASSLAGSAGTQYFFF
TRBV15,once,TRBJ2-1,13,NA,TGTGCCACCAGGGACGACAGGCATAATGAGCAGTTCTTC,CATRDDRHNEQFF
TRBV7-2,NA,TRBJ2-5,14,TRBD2,TGTGCCAGCAACTTAGCGGGGTACCCCGAGACCCAGTACTTC,CASNLAGYPETQYF
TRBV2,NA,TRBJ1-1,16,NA,TGTGCCAGCGGTGGGACGTACGTCGTTCTGCACACGCAAGCTTTCTTT,CASGGTYVVLHTQAFF
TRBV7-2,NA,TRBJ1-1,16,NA,TGTGCCAGCAGCTTTGGGGGAAGGGTTACGACCATTTCAGCTTTCTTT,CASSFGGRVTTISAFF
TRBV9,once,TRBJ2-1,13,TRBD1,TGTGCCAGCAGCACCGGGGACAGTTCCTACAATGAGTTC,CASSTGDSSYNEF
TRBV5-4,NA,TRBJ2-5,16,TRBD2,TGTGCCAGCAGCTTAGGGGCTAGCGGGAGTGGAGAGACCCAGTACTTC,CASSLGASGSGETQYF
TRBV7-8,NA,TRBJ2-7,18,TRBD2,TGTGCCAGCAGCCTAGCGGGAGGTCCCGATACGCAGGACTACGAGCAGTACTTC,CASSLAGGPDTQDYEQYF
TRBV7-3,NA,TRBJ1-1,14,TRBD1,TGTGCCAGCAGCTTATACAGGGGAGGCACGCAGGATTTTTTT,CASSLYRGGTQDFF
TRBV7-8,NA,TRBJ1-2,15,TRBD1,TGTGCCAGCAGCTTTACAGGGGGCGCCGACTCCGGCTACACCTTC,CASSFTGGADSGYTF
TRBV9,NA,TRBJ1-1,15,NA,TGTGCCAGCAGCGCCCGGGTCCAGATGGCTACACCTTCTTTCTTT,CASSARVQMATPSFF
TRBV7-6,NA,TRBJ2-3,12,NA,TGTGCCAGCAGCTTAGGGTCAGAGGCGCTGTATTTT,CASSLGSEALYF
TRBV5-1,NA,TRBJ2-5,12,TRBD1,TGCGCCAGCAGCATGGACAGGGGGCGTCTGTACTTC,CASSMDRGRLYF
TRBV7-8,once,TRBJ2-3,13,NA,TGTGCCAGCGGCTTAGGGGGAAGTGACGAGCAGTATTTT,CASGLGGSDEQYF
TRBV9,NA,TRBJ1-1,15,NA,TGTGCCAGCAGCGTAGGGTCAGATGCGCAGTCTGAAGCTTTCTTT,CASSVGSDAQSEAFF
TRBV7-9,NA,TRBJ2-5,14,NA,TGTGCCAGCAGCTTAGGACCCGAGCAGCAGACCCAGTACTTC,CASSLGPEQQTQYF
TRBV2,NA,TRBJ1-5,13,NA,TGTGCCAGCAGGCATAGGGGCACTCATACGCAGCATTTT,CASRHRGTHTQHF
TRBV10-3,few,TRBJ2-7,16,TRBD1,TGTGCCAGCAGTTCGACAGGGGGAAAGAGCTCCTACGAGCAGTACTTC,CASSSTGGKSSYEQYF
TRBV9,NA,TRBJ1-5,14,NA,TGTGCCAGCAGTGAAAGGTCAGATACTCAGTACCATCATTTT,CASSERSDTQYHHF
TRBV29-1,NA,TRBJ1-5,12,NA,TGCAGCGTTGGGGACCTTGATCAGCCCCAGCATTTT,CSVGDLDQPQHF
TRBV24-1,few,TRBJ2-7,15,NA,TGTGCCACCAGTGGGGACGAAAGGAGCTCCTACGAGCAGTACTTC,CATSGDERSSYEQYF
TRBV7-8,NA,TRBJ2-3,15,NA,TGTGCCAGCAGCTTTCATCCAGGCGGGATAGATACGCAGTATTTT,CASSFHPGGIDTQYF
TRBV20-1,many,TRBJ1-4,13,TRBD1,TGCAGTAATCCGACAGGGCACAATGAAAAACTGTTTTTT,CSNPTGHNEKLFF
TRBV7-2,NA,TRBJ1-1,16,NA,TGCGCCAGCAGCCAAGATTGGGGTGCGCCTAGGACTGAAGCTTTCTTT,CASSQDWGAPRTEAFF
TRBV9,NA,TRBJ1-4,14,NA,TGTGCCAGCAGCGTAGAGCGGGGAAATAGCGAACAGTTTTTT,CASSVERGNSEQFF
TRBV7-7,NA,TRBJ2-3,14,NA,TGTTCCCCTAGCATCGCGGCAGGTCCCGATACGCAGTATTTT,CSPSIAAGPDTQYF
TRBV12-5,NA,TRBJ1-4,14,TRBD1,TGTGCTAGTGGTTTGGACAGGGGAAATGAAGAACTGTTTTTT,CASGLDRGNEELFF
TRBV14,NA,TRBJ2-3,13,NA,TGTGCCAGCGGCCACGGGGCTACATACACGCAGTATTTT,CASGHGATYTQYF
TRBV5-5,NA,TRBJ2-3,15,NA,TGTGCCAGCAGCGTCGCGTGGGAGAGCACAGATACGCAGTATTTT,CASSVAWESTDTQYF
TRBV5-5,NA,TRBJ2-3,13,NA,TGTGCCAGCAGCCAATCAGCCCCAGATACGCAGTATTTT,CASSQSAPDTQYF
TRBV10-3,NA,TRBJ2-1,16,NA,TGTGCCATCAGTGAACGGACAAGCTTGACCACAGATACGCAGTTTTTC,CAISERTSLTTDTQFF
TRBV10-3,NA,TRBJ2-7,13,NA,TGTGCCATCACCGGGGGCTTCGTCGACGAGCAGTACTTC,CAITGGFVDEQYF
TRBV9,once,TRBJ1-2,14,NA,TGTGCCAGCAGCTCATGCGCCCAGAACATTGGCCACACCTTC,CASSSCAQNIGHTF
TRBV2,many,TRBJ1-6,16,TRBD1,TGTGCCAGCAGTCAACGGGACAGGGGTCTTAATTCACCCCTCCACTTT,CASSQRDRGLNSPLHF
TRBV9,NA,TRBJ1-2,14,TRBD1,TGTGCCAGCAGCCAGGGGACAGCGCTCTATGGCTACACCTTC,CASSQGTALYGYTF
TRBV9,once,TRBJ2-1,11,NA,TGTGCCAGCAGCGTAAAAAGTAAGCAGTTCTTC,CASSVKSKQFF
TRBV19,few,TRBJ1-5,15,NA,TGTGCCAGTAGTACTCAGGACGGAGGGGATCAGCCCCAGCATTTT,CASSTQDGGDQPQHF
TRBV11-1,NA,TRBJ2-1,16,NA,TGTGCCAGCAGCTCACCCGACACTTTGCCCTACAATGAGCAGTTCTTC,CASSSPDTLPYNEQFF
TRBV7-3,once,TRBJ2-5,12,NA,TGTGCCGGACAGAGGGCTAGGGAGACCCAGAAGTTC,CAGQRARETQKF
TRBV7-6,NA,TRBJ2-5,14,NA,TGTGCCAGCAGCTTGGGCACCGAGCATGCACCCCACCACTTC,CASSLGTEHAPHHF
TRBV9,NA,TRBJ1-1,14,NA,TGTGCCAGCAGCGTAGGGGCAGACAGCTACGAAGCTTTCTTT,CASSVGADSYEAFF
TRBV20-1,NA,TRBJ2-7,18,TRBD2,TGCAGTGCTCGGCCCGGGACAGCTACTAGCGGGAGTGTATACGAGCAGTACTTC,CSARPGTATSGSVYEQYF